This T cell receptor (beta chain) was identified during a study of T cell repertoires in cytomegalovirus infection. About the research overall: The public TCR beta signatures pointed to both CMV infection and matching HLA type.

TCRdb used MiXCR to reprocess the reads, holding one entry per CDR3 protein. In the table there are around 350,000 distinct CDR3 sequences, around a sixth of which are singletons. Trimming stripped 2 bases from V and 1 base from J, with 5 bases between. This CDR3 has 13 residues. Study results and limitations: Cumulative public TCR beta family frequency identified carriers of CMV plus the relevant HLA. Across the ex vivo response, the dominant clonotypes were HLA-C-restricted CMV-specific TCR beta clonotypes.

A remark on this clonotype: What it binds is unknown.

The clonotype was recovered from a human donor in good health (CMV status not recorded). Some clones in this sample may be carry-over from other donors' samples. What was sequenced was PBMCs. This sequence joins TRBV12-3 or TRBV12-4 and TRBJ2-5, with D unresolved. Here the CDR3 reads CASSLHIQETQYF. As DNA, the CDR3 is TGTGCCAGCAGTTTACATATCCAAGAGACCCAGTACTTC.